Sequencing of this TCR beta chain was carried out in a study of early T cells in non-severe SARS-CoV-2 infection. This clonotype was recorded a few times. What it recognizes is unknown. Study-level findings and limits: VDJdb matching favored anti-spike CD8 responses, missing private and CD4 specificities.

Attached unique molecular identifiers marked individual cDNA molecules. TCRdb itself ran the 5' RACE reads through MiXCR, one entry per CDR3 protein. The data contain 40,000 to 60,000 distinct CDR3 sequences, around 4.6% of them singletons. Looked up from germline, CDR1 is SQVTM and CDR2 is ANQGSEA. The CDR3 is made up of 15 amino acids. The germline V and J ends were trimmed by 5 bases and 3 bases, with 19 bases remaining between them. The chain uses TRBV29-1 and TRBJ1-1; TRBD1 is a possible D gene (6 bases). The origin of this receptor is an adult who was a healthcare worker with PCR-confirmed SARS-CoV-2 infection or an uninfected control (not recorded which). Sequencing was done on a sample of whole blood. CDR3 sequence (DNA): TGCAGCGTTTCCATAACAGGGCTGAGGGACACTGAAGCTTTCTTT. Its translation: CSVSITGLRDTEAFF.